This record looks at one T cell receptor beta chain sequence and its context. CDR3 length: 14 amino acids. The germline V gene encodes CDR1 SGHTA and CDR2 FQGNSA. V dropped 0 bases and J dropped 4; count of bases not matched to a gene: 0. TCRdb keeps only in-frame clones here, not all; method: immunoSEQ multiplex PCR. The sample contains roughly 64,000 clones, roughly four fifths of which appear only once. Single viable CD3+CD4+CD8-CD45RO+ cells were sorted as the memory CD4+ T cells. These data come from a study of memory CD4+ T cells and cytomegalovirus serostatus. The chain joins TRBV7-2 to TRBJ2-3; 8 bases are a match to TRBD1. This receptor was identified in an adult in good health and CMV-seronegative. The specimen sequenced was memory CD4+ T cells from blood. CDR3 bases: TGTGCCAGCAGCTTAGCCAGGGGGCCAGATACGCAGTATTTT. Protein product: CASSLARGPDTQYF. Drawing the rest from reference TRBV7-2 and TRBJ2-3, the complete variable domain is GAGVSQSPSNKVTEKGKDVELRCDPISGHTALYWYRQSLGQGLEFLIYFQGNSAPDKSGLPSDRFSAERTGGSVSTLTIQRTQQEDSAVYLCASSLARGPDTQYFGPGTRLTVL.